One and the same sample provided the 21 T cell receptor beta chains below, sequenced in a study of spatial heterogeneity in lung cancer. TCRdb called the 5' RACE reads again in MiXCR, with one record for every CDR3 protein. The data show over 95,000 distinct CDR3 sequences, with 10% to 11% seen just once and 20% to 25% held by the top ten. Stated time point: blood at routine non-recurrence follow-up after resection. This material consisted of PBMCs, taken at follow-up. These TCRs come from a female donor with early-stage non-small cell lung cancer.

The chain employs TRBV20-1 and TRBJ2-3; 14 bases fit TRBD2. This CDR3 contains 14 residues. V trimming: 5 bases; J trimming: 6 bases; junction bases outside the gene matches: 4. Germline CDR1 DFQATT, CDR2 SNEGSKA (reference sequence). The CDR3 loop is CSAVRTSGRDTQYF. The CDR3 DNA reads as TGCAGTGCTGTAAGGACTAGCGGGAGGGATACGCAGTATTTT.

This clonotype was detected a few times. The rearrangement joins TRBV24-1 to TRBJ2-7; D is unclear. V lost 9 bases and J lost 4, with 15 bases in between. CDR1 is KGHDR and CDR2 is SFDVKD in the germline V gene. This CDR3 is 13 amino acids long. The CDR3 DNA sequence: TGTGCCACCCACGTCGATGTCCGATACGAGCAGTACGTC. This translates into CATHVDVRYEQYV.

This clonotype was observed at least ten times. V gene TRBV9 combines with J gene TRBJ1-2; possible D gene TRBD1, 6 bases. Germline V gene sequence: CDR1 SGDLS, CDR2 YYNGEE. The CDR3 is 14 amino acids. Trimming took 4 bases from V and 7 from J, leaving 17 bases between them. Written as DNA, the CDR3 is TGTGCCAGCAGCCCCTGGCAGGGGAGGTCTGGCTACACCTTC. Translated: CASSPWQGRSGYTF. The whole variable domain, remainder taken from reference TRBV9 and TRBJ1-2, is DSGVTQTPKHLITATGQRVTLRCSPRSGDLSVYWYQQSLDQGLQFLIQYYNGEERAKGNILERFSAQQFPDLHSELNLSSLELGDSALYFCASSPWQGRSGYTFGSGTRLTVV.

This clonotype was seen many times. The chain recombines TRBV9 with TRBJ1-1, with TRBD1 matching 9 bases. The CDR3 spans 16 residues. Germline V lookup: CDR1 SGDLS, CDR2 YYNGEE. The V gene end was trimmed by 4 bases and the J gene end by 5 bases; junction bases not matched to a gene: 12. For the CDR3, the DNA is TGTGCCAGCAGCCCTGGCATACAGGGGGCGCGGACTGAAGCTTTCTTT. This sequence encodes CASSPGIQGARTEAFF.

The V gene is TRBV5-1, the J gene TRBJ2-1; 8 bases fit TRBD1. The CDR3 loop spans 14 amino acids. The junction had 3 bases not matched to a gene; V was cut back by 2 bases and J by 5 bases. Looked up from germline, CDR1 is SGHRS and CDR2 is YFSETQ. The CDR3 reads CASSFGQGNNEQFF. CDR3 nucleotide sequence: TGCGCCAGCAGCTTCGGACAGGGAAACAATGAGCAGTTCTTC. The complete variable domain, with remaining parts taken from reference TRBV5-1 and TRBJ2-1, reads KAGVTQTPRYLIKTRGQQVTLSCSPISGHRSVSWYQQTPGQGLQFLFEYFSETQRNKGNFPGRFSGRQFSNSRSEMNVSTLELGDSALYLCASSFGQGNNEQFFGPGTRLTVL.

The chain carries TRBV9 and TRBJ2-2; D gene ambiguous. The CDR3 extends over 12 amino acids. In germline, CDR1 is SGDLS, CDR2 YYNGEE. V was pared by 4 bases and J by 4 bases, with 5 bases between. CDR3 in amino acids: CASSFSTGELFF. The CDR3 coding sequence is TGTGCCAGCAGCTTCAGCACCGGGGAGCTGTTTTTT.

This clonotype was counted only a few times. The chain uses TRBV24-1 and TRBJ2-1, with D hard to call. CDR3 length: 12 amino acids. The V end lost 3 bases, the J end lost 10 bases, and 9 bases lay between the germline ends. Germline CDR1 is KGHDR and CDR2 is SFDVKD. The CDR3 spells CATSDPVIEQFF. Here the CDR3 DNA reads TGTGCCACCAGTGATCCCGTTATCGAGCAGTTCTTC.

The chain uses TRBV24-1 and TRBJ2-3; 8 bases line up with TRBD1. Looked up from germline, CDR1 is KGHDR and CDR2 is SFDVKD. V lost 7 bases to trimming and J lost 2 bases; unmatched junction nucleotides: 1. CDR3 length equals 13 residues. The CDR3 nucleotides are TGTGCCACCAGGGACAGGGTCACAGATACGCAGTATTTT. Protein product: CATRDRVTDTQYF.

This clonotype was seen ten or more times. This chain uses TRBV12-3 or TRBV12-4 with TRBJ2-2; possibly TRBD2 for D (5 bases). This CDR3 contains 13 residues. Deletions cut 3 bases from V and 6 bases from J, with 8 bases between. The CDR3 reads CASSFPGSGELFF. In DNA, the CDR3 is TGTGCCAGCAGTTTTCCGGGGTCCGGGGAGCTGTTTTTT.

This chain links TRBV5-1 with TRBJ2-2, with 9 bases that match TRBD2. CDR1 is SGHRS and CDR2 is YFSETQ in the germline V gene. V shed 0 bases, J shed 4 bases, and the junction held 7 bases outside the gene matches. The CDR3 has 17 residues. The CDR3 spells CASSLGAEAGGTGELFF. As DNA, the CDR3 is TGCGCCAGCAGCTTGGGGGCCGAAGCGGGAGGCACCGGGGAGCTGTTTTTT. Variable domain in full (rest from reference TRBV5-1 and TRBJ2-2): KAGVTQTPRYLIKTRGQQVTLSCSPISGHRSVSWYQQTPGQGLQFLFEYFSETQRNKGNFPGRFSGRQFSNSRSEMNVSTLELGDSALYLCASSLGAEAGGTGELFFGEGSRLTVL.

In this sample, this clonotype turned up a few times. The V gene is TRBV5-4, the J gene TRBJ1-4; no clear D gene. Germline V gene data show CDR1 as SGHNT and CDR2 as YYREEE (reference sequence). Trimming took 2 bases from V and 7 from J, leaving 3 bases between them. The CDR3 has 11 amino acids. The CDR3 sequence: CASSLIEKLFF. The DNA for the CDR3 is TGTGCCAGCAGCTTAATTGAAAAACTGTTTTTT.

The chain couples TRBV7-2 to TRBJ1-1; 7 positions match TRBD1. The ends lost 5 bases at V and 8 bases at J; junction bases unmatched: 8. Germline CDR1 is SGHTA and CDR2 is FQGNSA. The CDR3 spans 13 residues. CDR3 DNA sequence: TGTGCCAGCAGCAGCGGACAGGCCAGAGAAGCTTTCTTT. Protein product: CASSSGQAREAFF.

This clonotype occurred many times. The CDR3 spells CASSLGQAGDTQYF. CDR3 DNA sequence: TGCGCCAGCAGCTTGGGGCAGGCAGGAGATACGCAGTATTTT. The gene calls are TRBV5-1 and TRBJ2-3; D gene ambiguous. The germline CDR1 and CDR2 sequences are SGHRS and YFSETQ. There are 14 residues in the CDR3. V was pared by 0 bases and J by 5 bases, with 10 bases between.

At least ten counts were recorded for this clonotype. The V and J genes are TRBV11-3 and TRBJ2-6; TRBD1 is a possible D gene (5 bases). The length of the CDR3 is 14 residues. Germline CDR1 SGHNT, CDR2 YENEEA. V was pared by 5 bases and J by 7 bases, with 12 bases between. The CDR3 coding sequence is TGTGCCAGCAGCCAAATCAGGACAGCCAACGTCCTGACTTTC. Translation gives CASSQIRTANVLTF.

This clonotype has only a few counts. The V call is TRBV19, the J call TRBJ1-1; possible D gene TRBD1, 6 bases. CDR3 length equals 13 residues. CDR1 is LNHDA, CDR2 SQIVND, per germline (reference sequence). Trimming pared 9 bases from V and 5 bases from J, leaving 16 bases between. The CDR3 coding sequence is TGTGCCAGCACATCTGAACAGGGAACTGAAGCTTTCTTT. Translated, it gives CASTSEQGTEAFF.

This clonotype was detected a few times. The chain employs TRBV11-2 and TRBJ2-5, with 10 bases aligning to TRBD2. The CDR3 loop spans 14 amino acids. CDR1 is SGHAT, CDR2 FQNNGV, per germline. The V and J ends lost 2 bases and 3 bases, in that order; junction bases with no gene match: 0. CDR3 sequence reads: CASSLTSGKETQYF. Written as DNA, the CDR3 is TGTGCCAGCAGCTTAACTAGCGGGAAAGAGACCCAGTACTTC.

The table lists this clonotype with many counts. The chain combines TRBV4-3 with TRBJ1-2; no definite D call. Trimming pared 3 bases from V and 0 bases from J, leaving 11 bases between. The length of the CDR3 is 15 residues. CDR1 and CDR2 (germline): LGHNA, YSLEER. In nucleotides, the CDR3 is TGCGCCAGCAGCCAGGTACAAGGATCTAACTATGGCTACACCTTC. Translated: CASSQVQGSNYGYTF.

The chain uses TRBV9 and TRBJ2-3; perhaps TRBD2 as D (5 bases). V lost 3 bases and J 6 bases, leaving 20 bases between the germline ends. Germline CDR1 is SGDLS and CDR2 is YYNGEE. The CDR3 is 16 residues long. CDR3 sequence: CASSARLLSLEDTQYF. The CDR3 coding sequence is TGTGCCAGCAGCGCCCGACTACTAAGTTTGGAGGATACGCAGTATTTT.

The table lists this clonotype with many counts. The chain recombines TRBV2 with TRBJ2-3; TRBD2 matches 8 bases. Germline V gene lookup returns CDR1 SNHLY and CDR2 FYNNEI. The CDR3 runs to 13 residues. After removal of 7 bases from V and 3 bases from J, the junction contained 3 bases not matched to a gene. The CDR3 here is CASKREWTDTQYF. For the CDR3, the DNA is TGTGCCAGCAAGCGGGAGTGGACAGATACGCAGTATTTT.

The chain uses TRBV7-8 and TRBJ2-1, with 9 bases lining up with TRBD1. Per germline, CDR1 SGHVS and CDR2 FQNEAQ. The trim removed 6 bases at V and 11 bases at J, leaving 11 bases unmatched. The CDR3 totals 14 residues. The CDR3 DNA reads TGTGCCAGCAGAATCAAACAGGGGGCCTGGCAGCAGTTCTTC. As protein: CASRIKQGAWQQFF.

Note on this clonotype: One end of the junction is discordant with germline, which a read error may explain. This chain uses TRBV6-5 with TRBJ2-1, with a tentative D call TRBD2 (6 bases). The CDR3 length is 13 residues. Germline V gene lookup returns CDR1 MNHEY and CDR2 SVGAGI. The CDR3: CASSYSVGLQPFF. The CDR3 region has the DNA TGTGCCAGCAGCTACTCAGTGGGACTCCAGCCTTTCTTC.